These 26 T cell receptor beta chains were all obtained from the same sample, sequenced in a study of blood T cell repertoires in COVID-19 (dated by TCRdb to 2018 to 2021). Library preparation employed the immunoSEQ multiplex PCR assay. Drawn from immuneACCESS, this table holds only the in-frame rearrangements with V and J called that TCRdb kept. Clones are partly lost; checked studies trace under half to an unresolved V gene and leave the rest unexplained. The sample table shows about 250,000 clones, and about nine tenths are seen once. The ten largest make up 1.5% to 2% of the sample. Sequenced material: PBMCs or T cells enriched from blood (not recorded which). The receptors derive from a man aged 40-49 years who had recovered from COVID-19.

This clone showed up just once. The chain has TRBV2 and TRBJ1-5; 10 nucleotides line up with TRBD1. The germline V gene encodes CDR1 SNHLY and CDR2 FYNNEI. The CDR3 is 14 residues long. Germline trimming cut 6 bases from V and 7 bases from J; bases unmatched to any gene: 6. Here the CDR3 DNA reads TGTGCCAGCAGCTCGGACAGGGGGGAACAGCCCCAGCATTTT. This codes for CASSSDRGEQPQHF.

The CDR3 region is CASSSPGQSQNTGELFF. The CDR3 nucleotides read TGTGCCAGCAGCTCCCCCGGACAGTCTCAGAACACCGGGGAGCTGTTTTTT. The rearrangement links TRBV7-3 to TRBJ2-2; a weak D match, TRBD1 (6 bases). With 4 bases removed from V and 1 base from J, the gap between germline ends came to 16 bases. Per germline, CDR1 SGHTA and CDR2 FQGTGA. This CDR3 contains 17 residues.

The rearrangement links TRBV7-9 to TRBJ1-2; 7 nucleotides match TRBD1. Germline values: CDR1 SEHNR, CDR2 FQNEAQ (reference sequence). The CDR3 spans 15 residues. The junction had 4 bases not matched to a gene; V was cut back by 3 bases and J by 0 bases. CDR3 region: CASSLPGQTNYGYTF. The CDR3 bases are TGTGCCAGCAGCTTGCCGGGACAGACTAACTATGGCTACACCTTC.

The chain is built from TRBV28 and TRBJ1-6; 9 bases are shared with TRBD1. Germline CDR1 reads MDHEN; CDR2 reads SYDVKM. CDR3 size: 15 residues. The V gene end was trimmed by 4 bases and the J gene end by 10 bases; junction bases not matched to a gene: 8. CDR3 residues: CASSSPGTGNSPLHF. In DNA, the CDR3 is TGTGCCAGCAGTTCCCCCGGGACAGGGAACTCACCCCTCCACTTT.

V gene TRBV3-1 (or the pseudogene TRBV3-2) combines with J gene TRBJ1-2, with 7 bases lining up with TRBD1. J lost 6 bases, V lost 4 bases, and 14 bases had no gene match. Germline CDR1 is LGHDT and CDR2 is YNNKEL (reference sequence). The CDR3 spans 16 residues. CDR3 sequence: CASSPRDRILEDGYTF. For the CDR3, the DNA is TGTGCCAGCAGCCCCCGGGACAGAATACTAGAGGATGGCTACACCTTC.

The V gene is TRBV3-1 (or the pseudogene TRBV3-2), the J gene TRBJ2-3, with 9 bases that match TRBD1. The V segment lost 1 base and the J segment 3 bases; nucleotides outside the gene matches: 8. The CDR3 runs to 17 residues. Germline values: CDR1 LGHDT, CDR2 YNNKEL (reference sequence). The CDR3 here is CASSQVRTGVGTDTQYF. The CDR3 bases are TGTGCCAGCAGCCAAGTCCGGACAGGGGTCGGGACAGATACGCAGTATTTT.

The rearrangement joins TRBV19 to TRBJ1-1; TRBD1 matches 9 bases. The germline V gene encodes CDR1 LNHDA and CDR2 SQIVND (reference sequence). V lost 5 bases to trimming and J lost 4 bases; unmatched junction nucleotides: 2. This CDR3 region has 13 residues. The CDR3 DNA reads as TGTGCCAGTAGTGAGACAGGGGGCACTGAAGCTTTCTTT. As protein: CASSETGGTEAFF.

The chain combines TRBV18 with TRBJ1-5; D is unclear. V gave up 3 bases and J gave up 1 base, with 7 bases separating them. The CDR3 contains 14 residues. Germline assignment: CDR1 KGHSH and CDR2 LQKENI. DNA for the CDR3: TGTGCCAGCTCACCGGGCAGGAGCAATCAGCCCCAGCATTTT. Its protein is CASSPGRSNQPQHF.

The gene calls are TRBV7-6 and TRBJ2-3, with 7 positions matching TRBD2. Germline V gene data show CDR1 as SGHVS and CDR2 as FNYEAQ. The junction had 4 bases not matched to a gene; V was cut back by 3 bases and J by 4 bases. The CDR3 loop spans 14 amino acids. CDR3 amino acids: CASSLGGGADTQYF. The CDR3 bases are TGTGCCAGCAGCTTGGGGGGAGGGGCAGATACGCAGTATTTT.

This clone was seen a few times. The gene calls are TRBV4-1 and TRBJ2-1; D is unclear. The CDR3 has 14 amino acids. Germline CDR1 reads MGHRA; CDR2 reads YSYEKL. Trimming shortened V by 1 base and J by 4 bases, and 8 bases separated the two germline ends. CDR3 nucleotide sequence: TGCGCCAGCAGCCAAGCTAGTGGGTACAATGAGCAGTTCTTC. Protein product: CASSQASGYNEQFF.

This rearrangement joins TRBV15 to TRBJ2-3; possibly TRBD2 for D (5 bases). This CDR3 has 14 amino acids. The germline CDR1 and CDR2 sequences are LNHNV and YYDKDF (reference sequence). V shed 2 bases and J shed 1 base, with 7 bases lying between them. The CDR3 coding sequence is TGTGCCACCAGCAGACTTAGCGGCACAGATACGCAGTATTTT. Protein product: CATSRLSGTDTQYF.

The chain combines TRBV2 with TRBJ2-2; D is perhaps TRBD2 (6 bases). From germline, CDR1 is SNHLY and CDR2 FYNNEI. V lost 7 bases to trimming and J lost 1 base, with 13 bases between them. This CDR3 spans 15 amino acids. CDR3 sequence reads: CASMVIAENTGELFF. The CDR3 DNA follows: TGTGCCAGCATGGTAATAGCGGAGAACACCGGGGAGCTGTTTTTT.

The chain links TRBV30 to TRBJ2-5; D unclear. Trimming left V 2 bases short and J 5 bases short, with 12 bases between. The CDR3 sequence is 13 residues long. The germline gives CDR1 GTSNPN, CDR2 SVGIG (reference sequence). CDR3 region: CAWSLGYGETQYF. The CDR3 bases are TGTGCCTGGAGTCTCGGGTATGGGGAGACCCAGTACTTC.

This clone appeared a few times. V gene TRBV6-5 combines with J gene TRBJ1-1; 8 nucleotides agree with TRBD1. There are 14 residues in the CDR3. Looked up from germline, CDR1 is MNHEY and CDR2 is SVGAGI. The junction had 7 bases not matched to a gene; V was cut back by 6 bases and J by 4 bases. CDR3 DNA sequence: TGTGCCAGCAGGATGACAGGGGTGGGCACTGAAGCTTTCTTT. Encoded protein: CASRMTGVGTEAFF.

This sequence joins TRBV29-1 and TRBJ1-2; 10 bases fit TRBD1. This CDR3 has 14 amino acids. The germline V gene encodes CDR1 SQVTM and CDR2 ANQGSEA. With 6 bases clipped from V and 2 bases from J, the junction kept 6 bases outside the gene matches. DNA for the CDR3: TGCAGCGTCGTCGGGACAGGGGCCAACTATGGCTACACCTTC. Its translation: CSVVGTGANYGYTF.

The rearrangement joins TRBV6-5 to TRBJ1-5; 7 nucleotides line up with TRBD1. Trimming removed 6 bases from V and 6 bases from J; junction bases left unmatched: 8. This CDR3 region has 14 residues. CDR1 is MNHEY and CDR2 is SVGAGI in the germline V gene. CDR3 protein: CASSLGQALQPQHF. DNA for the CDR3: TGTGCCAGCAGCCTTGGACAGGCCCTTCAGCCCCAGCATTTT.

The rearrangement uses TRBV13 and TRBJ2-3, with unresolved D. This CDR3 contains 14 residues. Germline-derived CDR1 and CDR2 are PRHDT and FYEKMQ (reference sequence). V was shortened by 0 bases and J by 5 bases, with 9 bases between the two germline ends. DNA of the CDR3: TGTGCCAGCAGCTTAGGGCTAGATGGAGATACGCAGTATTTT. Its protein product is CASSLGLDGDTQYF. Variable domain in full (rest from reference TRBV13 and TRBJ2-3): AAGVIQSPRHLIKEKRETATLKCYPIPRHDTVYWYQQGPGQDPQFLISFYEKMQSDKGSIPDRFSAQQFSDYHSELNMSSLELGDSALYFCASSLGLDGDTQYFGPGTRLTVL.

The V gene is TRBV21-1, the J gene TRBJ1-5; the table's D call TRBD1 went unverified against the DNA. TRBV21-1 is an annotated pseudogene. The CDR3 consists of 17 residues. CDR3 coding DNA: TGTGCCAGCAGTCCCGACCCAGGGGATTCAAGCAATCAGCCCCAGCATTTT. It is translated as CASSPDPGDSSNQPQHF.

This clone has just one count. The CDR3 reads CASSDYRVNSPLHF. The CDR3, as DNA: TGTGCCAGTAGTGATTACAGGGTTAATTCACCCCTCCACTTT. The V gene is TRBV19, the J gene TRBJ1-6, with D possibly matching TRBD1 (6 bases). Germline loops: CDR1 LNHDA, CDR2 SQIVND (reference sequence). CDR3 length: 14 amino acids. The V end lost 5 bases, the J end lost 6 bases, and 11 bases lay between the germline ends.

Only one count was recorded for this clone. V is TRBV19 and J is TRBJ2-5; 8 bases align to TRBD1. The CDR3 is 14 residues long. J lost 0 bases, V lost 7 bases, and 4 bases had no gene match. The germline CDR1 and CDR2 sequences are LNHDA and SQIVND (reference sequence). CDR3 protein: CASKDRAYQETQYF. The CDR3 region has the DNA TGTGCCAGTAAGGACAGGGCGTACCAAGAGACCCAGTACTTC.

V is TRBV6-5 and J is TRBJ2-7; the match to TRBD1 covers 10 bases. The V segment lost 7 bases and the J segment 3 bases; nucleotides outside the gene matches: 9. This CDR3 has 15 residues. Germline-derived CDR1 and CDR2 are MNHEY and SVGAGI. In DNA form, the CDR3 reads TGTGCCAGCAAACCCGCAGGGACAGGGGTCTACGAGCAGTACTTC. It yields the protein CASKPAGTGVYEQYF.

This clone appeared a single time. The chain uses TRBV19 and TRBJ1-4; 8 positions agree with TRBD1. The CDR3 sequence is 15 residues long. Germline-derived CDR1 and CDR2 are LNHDA and SQIVND (reference sequence). Losses at the gene ends were 7 bases for V and 7 bases for J; bases not matched to a gene: 11. CDR3 nucleotides: TGTGCCAGTACCGAGAGAGGACAGGGAGGTGAAAAACTGTTTTTT. It translates to CASTERGQGGEKLFF. Variable domain in full (rest from reference TRBV19 and TRBJ1-4): DGGITQSPKYLFRKEGQNVTLSCEQNLNHDAMYWYRQDPGQGLRLIYYSQIVNDFQKGDIAEGYSVSREKKESFPLTVTSAQKNPTAFYLCASTERGQGGEKLFFGSGTQLSVL.

The chain couples TRBV2 to TRBJ2-3, with 8 bases aligning to TRBD2. Germline assignment: CDR1 SNHLY and CDR2 FYNNEI. CDR3 length: 17 residues. V lost 4 bases to trimming and J lost 0 bases; unmatched junction nucleotides: 9. CDR3 protein: CASSVGLAITSTDTQYF. In DNA form, the CDR3 reads TGTGCCAGCAGTGTCGGACTAGCTATTACTAGCACAGATACGCAGTATTTT.

This clone appeared a few times. The CDR3 loop is CASTASNYGYTF. CDR3 bases: TGTGCCTCGACAGCCTCTAACTATGGCTACACCTTC. V gene TRBV30 combines with J gene TRBJ1-2; tentatively, D is TRBD1 (5 bases). V lost 7 bases and J lost 0, with 9 bases in between. CDR1 and CDR2 from the germline V gene are GTSNPN and SVGIG (reference sequence). This CDR3 has 12 amino acids.

This clone was observed a single time. The V call is TRBV2, the J call TRBJ2-7; no clear D gene. Germline CDR1 and CDR2: SNHLY and FYNNEI. The CDR3 has 18 amino acids. Trimming shortened V by 1 base and J by 3 bases, and 22 bases separated the two germline ends. CDR3 sequence: CASSEVIAMNQRGYEQYF. The CDR3 DNA reads as TGTGCCAGCAGTGAAGTGATCGCCATGAATCAGCGTGGCTACGAGCAGTACTTC.

The gene calls are TRBV27 and TRBJ2-1; 9 bases match TRBD1. Germline lookup yields CDR1 MNHEY and CDR2 SMNVEV (reference sequence). The J segment lost 9 bases and the V segment lost 1 base, leaving 7 bases of the junction unmatched. This CDR3 spans 15 amino acids. CDR3 loop: CASSLFAGTGSEQFF. DNA for the CDR3: TGTGCCAGCAGTTTATTTGCCGGGACAGGGAGTGAGCAGTTCTTC.